This T cell receptor beta chain was profiled in a study of cytomegalovirus exposure and HLA in healthy donors. The PCR ran on 60 Vbeta and 13 Jbeta primers. The data were produced by immunoSEQ multiplex PCR, yet TCRdb's version contains in-frame clones alone and is incomplete. The sample records 70,000 to 95,000 clones, 80% being singletons. Per the germline V gene, CDR1 is KGHSH and CDR2 is LQKENI. The V gene lost 0 bases and the J gene lost 10 bases, with 13 bases spanning the gap. This CDR3 has 14 amino acids. The sequenced sample consisted of PBMCs. V is TRBV18 and J is TRBJ1-5; D unclear. This receptor was identified in a male donor in good health and CMV-seronegative. Here the CDR3 DNA reads TGTGCCAGCTCACCACCAAACCGGGAAGGACCCCAGCATTTT. This sequence encodes CASSPPNREGPQHF. The complete variable domain, with remaining parts taken from reference TRBV18 and TRBJ1-5, reads NAGVMQNPRHLVRRRGQEARLRCSPMKGHSHVYWYRQLPEEGLKFMVYLQKENIIDESGMPKERFSAEFPKEGPSILRIQQVVRGDSAAYFCASSPPNREGPQHFGDGTRLSIL.